A selection of T cell receptor beta chains follows, all from one sample in a study of CD8 T cells in ankylosing spondylitis. TCRdb reanalysed the 5' RACE reads using MiXCR and keeps one entry per CDR3 protein. Of about 240,000 distinct CDR3 sequences listed, around 11% were seen once; the top ten hold roughly 6.8%. Source material: blood, either unsorted or a sorted T cell fraction (not recorded which). Every receptor here comes from a male donor with ankylosing spondylitis or in good health (not recorded which). The CDR3 runs from the conserved cysteine through the conserved F or W. The order of the fields is clone size, D gene, V gene, J gene, CDR3 DNA, CDR3 protein. D genes are given only for firm matches. Rows give clone size only sometimes, using once, few, many, or a class for an expanded clone.

clone_size: many
d_call: NA
v_call: TRBV5-1
j_call: TRBJ2-1
cdr3_nt: TGCGCCAGCAGCGTTACCGGGGGATACAATGAGCAGTTCTTC
cdr3_aa: CASSVTGGYNEQFF

clone_size: many
d_call: TRBD1
v_call: TRBV3-1
j_call: TRBJ1-2
cdr3_nt: TGTGCCAGCAGCCACCGACAGGGAGAGAGCTATGGCTACACCTTC
cdr3_aa: CASSHRQGESYGYTF

clone_size: many
d_call: TRBD2
v_call: TRBV4-2
j_call: TRBJ2-3
cdr3_nt: TGTGCCAGCAGTCCGGTGGGGGTACAAGCGGGGGGTTTCGCAGATACGCAGTATTTT
cdr3_aa: CASSPVGVQAGGFADTQYF

clone_size: many
d_call: NA
v_call: TRBV4-2
j_call: TRBJ2-1
cdr3_nt: TGTGCCAGCAGCCTACCTAGGGCTCTACTAGACAATGAGCAGTTCTTC
cdr3_aa: CASSLPRALLDNEQFF

clone_size: few
d_call: TRBD2
v_call: TRBV11-3
j_call: TRBJ2-1
cdr3_nt: TGTGCCAGCAGCCCACATAGCGGGGGGCAAAATGAGCAGTTCTTC
cdr3_aa: CASSPHSGGQNEQFF

clone_size: few
d_call: TRBD1
v_call: TRBV7-9
j_call: TRBJ1-1
cdr3_nt: TGTGCCAGCAGCCCCCGGGACAGGCTGGGGGCTTTCTTT
cdr3_aa: CASSPRDRLGAFF

clone_size: many
d_call: TRBD2
v_call: TRBV5-1
j_call: TRBJ2-3
cdr3_nt: TGCGCCAGCAGCGGGGTAGCGGGCCCTACAGATACGCAGTATTTT
cdr3_aa: CASSGVAGPTDTQYF

clone_size: NA
d_call: NA
v_call: TRBV2
j_call: TRBJ2-6
cdr3_nt: TGTGCCAGCAGTCGGGACAAGGGCTCTGGGGCCAACGTCCTGACTTTC
cdr3_aa: CASSRDKGSGANVLTF

clone_size: many
d_call: TRBD2
v_call: TRBV20-1
j_call: TRBJ2-7
cdr3_nt: TGCAGTGCTGGCGGGGGGGCCAACTACGAGCAGTACTTC
cdr3_aa: CSAGGGANYEQYF

clone_size: many
d_call: NA
v_call: TRBV3-1
j_call: TRBJ1-1
cdr3_nt: TGTGCCAGCAGCCAAGTCAACTTGAACACTGAAGCTTTCTTT
cdr3_aa: CASSQVNLNTEAFF

clone_size: many
d_call: NA
v_call: TRBV5-1
j_call: TRBJ1-1
cdr3_nt: TGCGCCAGCCGAGGGTGGGGAATGAACACTGAAGCTTTCTTT
cdr3_aa: CASRGWGMNTEAFF

clone_size: NA
d_call: NA
v_call: TRBV6-1
j_call: TRBJ2-5
cdr3_nt: TGTGCCAGCAGAGGCGGACTGACCCCCCCAGAGACCCAGTACTTC
cdr3_aa: CASRGGLTPPETQYF

clone_size: NA
d_call: TRBD2
v_call: TRBV28
j_call: TRBJ2-4
cdr3_nt: TGTGCCAGCAGCTTAGCGGGAGGTCTAGCCAAAAACATTCAGTACTTC
cdr3_aa: CASSLAGGLAKNIQYF

clone_size: few
d_call: TRBD2
v_call: TRBV20-1
j_call: TRBJ2-7
cdr3_nt: TGCAGTGCCAGAAAAATAGCGGGAGCGGGTGACGAGCAGTACTTC
cdr3_aa: CSARKIAGAGDEQYF

clone_size: NA
d_call: NA
v_call: TRBV7-9
j_call: TRBJ1-2
cdr3_nt: TGTGCCAGCAGCTTGCCCACCCGCCCTACACTTGGCTACACCTTC
cdr3_aa: CASSLPTRPTLGYTF

clone_size: NA
d_call: NA
v_call: TRBV27
j_call: TRBJ1-5
cdr3_nt: TGTGCCAGCAGTTTAATCGCAGGGGAAAATCAGCCCCAGCATTTT
cdr3_aa: CASSLIAGENQPQHF

clone_size: NA
d_call: NA
v_call: TRBV5-1
j_call: TRBJ2-1
cdr3_nt: TGCGCCAGCAGCTCCACCTGGGGCGGTGAGCAGTTCTTC
cdr3_aa: CASSSTWGGEQFF

clone_size: NA
d_call: TRBD1
v_call: TRBV18
j_call: TRBJ1-1
cdr3_nt: TGTGCCAGCTCAATCGGGACAGGGCGGAACACTGAAGCTTTCTTT
cdr3_aa: CASSIGTGRNTEAFF

clone_size: NA
d_call: NA
v_call: TRBV5-1
j_call: TRBJ2-7
cdr3_nt: TGCGCCAGCAGCTACGGCGGATACTCCTACGAGCAGTACTTC
cdr3_aa: CASSYGGYSYEQYF

clone_size: many
d_call: NA
v_call: TRBV20-1
j_call: TRBJ2-3
cdr3_nt: TGCAGTGCTAGGGCTGATGATACGCAGTATTTT
cdr3_aa: CSARADDTQYF

clone_size: many
d_call: NA
v_call: TRBV7-2
j_call: TRBJ1-1
cdr3_nt: TGTGCCAGCAGCTATCAGGGATTCACTGAAGCTTTCTTT
cdr3_aa: CASSYQGFTEAFF

clone_size: NA
d_call: NA
v_call: TRBV9
j_call: TRBJ2-1
cdr3_nt: TGTGCCAGCAGCCCGCGACAGGATTACAATGAGCAGTTCTTC
cdr3_aa: CASSPRQDYNEQFF

clone_size: many
d_call: NA
v_call: TRBV12-3/TRBV12-4
j_call: TRBJ1-6
cdr3_nt: TGTGCCAGCACCCATGGACAAGATAATTCACCCCTCCACTTT
cdr3_aa: CASTHGQDNSPLHF

clone_size: few
d_call: TRBD2
v_call: TRBV11-2
j_call: TRBJ2-1
cdr3_nt: TGTGCCAGCAGCTTAGTAGCCCCTCCTAGCGGGAAACACAATGAGCAGTTCTTC
cdr3_aa: CASSLVAPPSGKHNEQFF

clone_size: few
d_call: NA
v_call: TRBV6-2/TRBV6-3
j_call: TRBJ1-5
cdr3_nt: TGTGCCAGCAGTTACTCATGGGGGAATCAGCCCCAGCATTTT
cdr3_aa: CASSYSWGNQPQHF

clone_size: few
d_call: NA
v_call: TRBV5-6
j_call: TRBJ2-1
cdr3_nt: TGTGCCAGCAGCTTCCGGGACGGGTACAATGAGCAGTTCTTC
cdr3_aa: CASSFRDGYNEQFF

clone_size: many
d_call: NA
v_call: TRBV20-1
j_call: TRBJ2-7
cdr3_nt: TGCAGTGCTAGACCACTGCAAAAGGGGAACTACGAGCAGTACTTC
cdr3_aa: CSARPLQKGNYEQYF

clone_size: NA
d_call: NA
v_call: TRBV6-5
j_call: TRBJ1-1
cdr3_nt: TGTGCCAGCAGTTACTCGGGCATGTTGGAAGCTTTCTTT
cdr3_aa: CASSYSGMLEAFF

clone_size: many
d_call: NA
v_call: TRBV9
j_call: TRBJ2-2
cdr3_nt: TGTGCCAGCAGCGTAGAACAGGGCGTCGGGGAGCTGTTTTTT
cdr3_aa: CASSVEQGVGELFF

clone_size: many
d_call: NA
v_call: TRBV20-1
j_call: TRBJ2-4
cdr3_nt: TGCAGTGCCCTTATCTGGGGGAAAAACATTCAGTACTTC
cdr3_aa: CSALIWGKNIQYF

clone_size: many
d_call: TRBD1
v_call: TRBV5-6
j_call: TRBJ1-6
cdr3_nt: TGTGCCAGCAGCCGGGACAGGGGTAATTCACCCCTCCACTTT
cdr3_aa: CASSRDRGNSPLHF

clone_size: NA
d_call: TRBD2
v_call: TRBV9
j_call: TRBJ2-1
cdr3_nt: TGTGCCAGCAGCCTCGGGGGGGAGGGTTACAATGAGCAGTTCTTC
cdr3_aa: CASSLGGEGYNEQFF

clone_size: many
d_call: TRBD1
v_call: TRBV5-1
j_call: TRBJ2-2
cdr3_nt: TGCGCCAGCAGTGGACAGGGGCCGGGCACCGGGGAGCTGTTTTTT
cdr3_aa: CASSGQGPGTGELFF

clone_size: many
d_call: NA
v_call: TRBV4-1
j_call: TRBJ1-5
cdr3_nt: TGCGCCAGCAGCCCATCTCTGAATCAGCCCCAGCATTTT
cdr3_aa: CASSPSLNQPQHF

clone_size: many
d_call: NA
v_call: TRBV12-3/TRBV12-4
j_call: TRBJ1-1
cdr3_nt: TGTGCCAGCAGTTTTTTCGGCAGGGGAATTACGAACACTGAAGCTTTCTTT
cdr3_aa: CASSFFGRGITNTEAFF

clone_size: many
d_call: NA
v_call: TRBV25-1
j_call: TRBJ2-7
cdr3_nt: TGTGCCAGCAGTGGAATGTTCTCGGGACCGGCGGACTCCTACGAGCAGTACTTC
cdr3_aa: CASSGMFSGPADSYEQYF

clone_size: many
d_call: NA
v_call: TRBV12-3/TRBV12-4
j_call: TRBJ2-1
cdr3_nt: TGTGCCAGCACCCGTGGGTGGGGGTGGGACAATGAGCAGTTCTTC
cdr3_aa: CASTRGWGWDNEQFF

clone_size: many
d_call: NA
v_call: TRBV10-3
j_call: TRBJ2-1
cdr3_nt: TGTGCCATCGGGGCGTTCTTTGGGGAAGCAATGGCCAATGAGCAGTTCTTC
cdr3_aa: CAIGAFFGEAMANEQFF

clone_size: many
d_call: NA
v_call: TRBV20-1
j_call: TRBJ2-2
cdr3_nt: TGCAGTGCTACCCGTGGTCGGGGCACCGGGGAGCTGTTTTTT
cdr3_aa: CSATRGRGTGELFF

clone_size: few
d_call: NA
v_call: TRBV6-1
j_call: TRBJ1-2
cdr3_nt: TGTGCCAGCAGTGAAGCAACAGCGTATGGCTACACCTTC
cdr3_aa: CASSEATAYGYTF

clone_size: few
d_call: NA
v_call: TRBV14
j_call: TRBJ1-4
cdr3_nt: TGTGCCAGCAGCCAAATACAGGGCGAAAAACTGTTTTTT
cdr3_aa: CASSQIQGEKLFF

clone_size: few
d_call: TRBD1
v_call: TRBV2
j_call: TRBJ2-4
cdr3_nt: TGTGCCAGCAGTGGGGGGACCGGGACAGGGAAAAACATTCAGTACTTC
cdr3_aa: CASSGGTGTGKNIQYF

clone_size: NA
d_call: NA
v_call: TRBV7-6
j_call: TRBJ2-7
cdr3_nt: TGTGCCAGCAGCTTAAACCTCGACTCGGGCGAGCAGTACTTC
cdr3_aa: CASSLNLDSGEQYF

clone_size: many
d_call: TRBD2
v_call: TRBV6-2/TRBV6-3
j_call: TRBJ2-1
cdr3_nt: TGTGCCAGCAGTTACTCTGCGGGGGGGCCCTTCAATGAGCAGTTCTTC
cdr3_aa: CASSYSAGGPFNEQFF

clone_size: many
d_call: NA
v_call: TRBV29-1
j_call: TRBJ2-2
cdr3_nt: TGCAGCGTTGGTAGTGGACAGAACACCGGGGAGCTGTTTTTT
cdr3_aa: CSVGSGQNTGELFF